The 31 T cell receptor beta chains listed next were all sequenced from one sample in a study of T cell responses to AZD1222 COVID-19 vaccine. This table comes from immunoSEQ multiplex PCR, and its TCRdb copy is limited to in-frame clones, with some not included. Of around 100,000 clones in the sample, around nine tenths were seen once. Here the sequenced sample was peripheral blood, taken on day 0 of AZD1222 vaccination. These receptors were collected from an adult in good health.

The DNA of the CDR3 is TGTGCCAGCAGTCCACAGGGAATCTCTGGAAACACCATATATTTT. This translates into CASSPQGISGNTIYF. V and J are TRBV27 and TRBJ1-3, with D tentatively TRBD1 (6 bases). Germline CDR1 MNHEY, CDR2 SMNVEV (reference sequence). The CDR3 is 15 amino acids. Trimming removed 5 bases from V and 0 bases from J, with 11 bases in between.

This clone was observed a single time. The chain joins TRBV3-1 (or the pseudogene TRBV3-2) to TRBJ1-2; the match to TRBD1 covers 8 bases. Unmatched junction bases numbered 8, after V lost 6 bases and J lost 8 bases. The CDR3 extends over 13 amino acids. Germline V gene sequence: CDR1 LGHDT, CDR2 YNNKEL (reference sequence). The chain's CDR3 is CASRLGQGGGYTF. In DNA, the CDR3 is TGTGCCAGCAGGCTAGGACAGGGAGGCGGCTACACCTTC.

The CDR3 sequence: CASSSPGTSYIQYF. The CDR3 coding sequence is TGTGCCAGCAGTTCACCAGGGACTTCTTATATTCAGTACTTC. The chain joins TRBV6-5 to TRBJ2-4; D possibly corresponds to TRBD2 (6 bases). Trimming removed 4 bases at V and 10 bases at J, with 17 bases between. CDR3 length equals 14 residues. The V gene's germline CDR1 is MNHEY and CDR2 SVGAGI.

The genes are TRBV19 and TRBJ2-5; D uncertain. V was clipped by 6 bases and J by 1 base, with 12 bases between them. The CDR3 spans 14 residues. Germline CDR1 and CDR2: LNHDA and SQIVND (reference sequence). CDR3 sequence reads: CASRSAKLQETQYF. The CDR3 DNA reads as TGTGCCAGTAGGTCTGCTAAACTCCAAGAGACCCAGTACTTC.

The chain has TRBV2 and TRBJ2-3; D not certain. The CDR3 is 15 amino acids. The ends were cut back, 1 base at V and 2 bases at J, with 10 bases in the middle. Germline CDR1 and CDR2: SNHLY and FYNNEI. The CDR3 bases are TGTGCCAGCAGTGAAGACCAGTCCCCCACAGATACGCAGTATTTT. Protein product: CASSEDQSPTDTQYF.

The chain uses TRBV7-9 and TRBJ2-7; 8 nucleotides line up with TRBD1. V shed 3 bases and J 2 bases; nucleotides not matched to a gene: 3. The CDR3 runs to 14 residues. Germline-derived CDR1 and CDR2 are SEHNR and FQNEAQ (reference sequence). The CDR3 DNA reads as TGTGCCAGCAGCTTCGAGACAGGGGCCTACGAGCAGTACTTC. It encodes CASSFETGAYEQYF.

The table lists this clone with a count of one. The rearrangement uses TRBV18 and TRBJ2-5; D ambiguous. Germline V lookup: CDR1 KGHSH, CDR2 LQKENI. There are 12 residues in the CDR3. V gave up 8 bases and J gave up 0 bases, with 7 bases separating them. CDR3 residues: CASRQYQETQYF. The CDR3 coding sequence is TGTGCCAGCCGCCAGTACCAAGAGACCCAGTACTTC.

This clone was seen a few times. The rearrangement joins TRBV19 to TRBJ1-1; no clear D. CDR1 and CDR2 from the germline V gene are LNHDA and SQIVND (reference sequence). The ends were cut back, 6 bases at V and 0 bases at J, with 11 bases in the middle. The CDR3 runs 14 residues. The CDR3, as DNA: TGTGCCAGTAGAGGCACACCCTTGAACACTGAAGCTTTCTTT. It encodes CASRGTPLNTEAFF.

Turning to this clone: One end of the junction does not line up with germline, which may come from a read error. DNA of the CDR3: TGTGCCAGCAGATTGGGACAGGGCAACACCGGGGAGCTGTTTTTT. The encoded protein is CASRLGQGNTGELFF. The chain recombines TRBV5-6 with TRBJ2-2; 9 bases line up with TRBD1. CDR1 and CDR2 from the germline V gene are SGHDT and YYEEEE. CDR3 length equals 15 residues. The whole variable domain, remainder taken from reference TRBV5-6 and TRBJ2-2, is DAGVTQSPTHLIKTRGQQVTLRCSPKSGHDTVSWYQQALGQGPQFIFQYYEEEERQRGNFPDRFSGHQFPNYSSELNVNALLLGDSALYLCASRLGQGNTGELFFGEGSRLTVL.

The chain carries TRBV18 and TRBJ2-7, with D tentatively TRBD1 (5 bases). The CDR3 loop spans 12 amino acids. The ends were cut back, 5 bases at V and 2 bases at J, with 7 bases in the middle. The germline CDR1 and CDR2 sequences are KGHSH and LQKENI. The CDR3 DNA reads as TGTGCCAGCTCATCGGACACCTACGAGCAGTACTTC. It is translated as CASSSDTYEQYF.

This chain joins TRBV5-1 and TRBJ2-7, with 7 bases lining up with TRBD1. Trimming cost V 4 bases and J 2 bases; bases outside gene matches: 9. The CDR3 has 15 amino acids. Germline-derived CDR1 and CDR2 are SGHRS and YFSETQ. The CDR3 loop is CASSPGGTAPYEQYF. DNA for the CDR3: TGCGCCAGCAGCCCAGGTGGGACAGCGCCCTACGAGCAGTACTTC. The whole variable domain, remainder taken from reference TRBV5-1 and TRBJ2-7, is KAGVTQTPRYLIKTRGQQVTLSCSPISGHRSVSWYQQTPGQGLQFLFEYFSETQRNKGNFPGRFSGRQFSNSRSEMNVSTLELGDSALYLCASSPGGTAPYEQYFGPGTRLTVT.

The genes are TRBV27 and TRBJ2-2; D might be TRBD1 (5 bases). The germline V gene encodes CDR1 MNHEY and CDR2 SMNVEV (reference sequence). Trimming pared 0 bases from V and 2 bases from J, leaving 10 bases between. The CDR3 runs to 16 residues. In DNA form, the CDR3 reads TGTGCCAGCAGTTTATCTCTGGGGCGAAACACCGGGGAGCTGTTTTTT. It codes for CASSLSLGRNTGELFF.

The chain recombines TRBV10-3 with TRBJ1-2, with D perhaps TRBD1 (6 bases). Trimming removed 8 bases from V and 5 bases from J, with 15 bases in between. The CDR3 covers 13 residues. Germline-derived CDR1 and CDR2 are ENHRY and SYGVKD. In nucleotides, the CDR3 is TGTGCCATCCCCCGACCGGGGGCGTATGGCTACACCTTC. It translates to CAIPRPGAYGYTF.

CDR3 nucleotides: TGTGCCAGCAGTTTATTCTCCACTAGCGGTTGGTATGAGCAGTTCTTC. It yields the protein CASSLFSTSGWYEQFF. The V gene is TRBV28, the J gene TRBJ2-1; 8 nucleotides line up with TRBD2. Germline V gives CDR1 MDHEN, CDR2 SYDVKM. CDR3 size: 16 residues. Trimming took 1 base from V and 8 from J; bases not matched to a gene: 10.

This clone was detected only a few times. This chain connects TRBV5-1 to TRBJ2-7; 8 bases match TRBD2. Per the germline V gene, CDR1 is SGHRS and CDR2 is YFSETQ. The CDR3 covers 14 residues. V was pared by 3 bases and J by 3 bases, with 5 bases of the junction left unmatched. CDR3 DNA sequence: TGCGCCAGCAGCTCGGGACTAGTAAACTACGAGCAGTACTTC. Translation: CASSSGLVNYEQYF.

This chain links TRBV9 with TRBJ1-1; 8 nucleotides align to TRBD1. Germline V gives CDR1 SGDLS, CDR2 YYNGEE. The trim removed 5 bases at V and 1 base at J, leaving 7 bases unmatched. CDR3 length: 15 residues. In DNA form, the CDR3 reads TGTGCCAGCAGTGCTCGGGGACAGGAGAACACTGAAGCTTTCTTT. Translation: CASSARGQENTEAFF.

This chain uses TRBV2 with TRBJ2-5, with 9 bases aligning to TRBD2. The ends lost 6 bases at V and 4 bases at J; junction bases unmatched: 6. Germline V CDR1 and CDR2: SNHLY, FYNNEI. CDR3 length: 14 residues. The chain's CDR3 is CASRWRGGRETQYF. CDR3 nucleotide sequence: TGTGCCAGCAGGTGGCGGGGGGGCCGAGAGACCCAGTACTTC. Using reference TRBV2 and TRBJ2-5 for the parts outside the CDR3, the full variable domain is EPEVTQTPSHQVTQMGQEVILRCVPISNHLYFYWYRQILGQKVEFLVSFYNNEISEKSEIFDDQFSVERPDGSNFTLKIRSTKLEDSAMYFCASRWRGGRETQYFGPGTRLLVL.

This clone was seen a handful of times. The sample holds other DNA sequences that translate to the same CDR3. The genes are TRBV6-1 and TRBJ1-4; 7 bases are a match to TRBD1. The V segment lost 2 bases and the J segment 7 bases; nucleotides outside the gene matches: 4. CDR1 is MNHNS, CDR2 SASEGT, per germline. This CDR3 has 14 residues. This CDR3 is CASSEQGVGEKLFF. The CDR3 DNA follows: TGTGCCAGCAGTGAACAGGGGGTCGGTGAAAAACTGTTTTTT.

This clone was counted between two and nine times. The chain is built from TRBV12-3 or TRBV12-4 and TRBJ1-2; no definite D call. The CDR3 covers 13 residues. Trimming removed 3 bases at V and 3 bases at J, with 8 bases between. The CDR3, as DNA: TGTGCCAGCAGTTTTCTCCAGGACTATGGCTACACCTTC. It translates to CASSFLQDYGYTF.

The chain combines TRBV12-3 or TRBV12-4 with TRBJ1-1; the D is unclear. The CDR3 totals 13 residues. V shed 8 bases and J shed 4 bases, with 14 bases lying between them. The CDR3 spells CASSTTQSTEAFF. In DNA form, the CDR3 reads TGTGCCAGCTCGACCACTCAGTCCACTGAAGCTTTCTTT.

The V and J genes are TRBV6-4 and TRBJ2-6; D perhaps matches TRBD1 (6 bases). Between the trimmed V and J ends, which lost 3 bases and 1 base, there was a span of 7 bases. The CDR3 length is 15 residues. The germline CDR1 and CDR2 sequences are MRHNA and SNTAGT. The CDR3 DNA reads as TGTGCCAGCAGTGATCAGGGGTCTGGGGCCAACGTCCTGACTTTC. This sequence encodes CASSDQGSGANVLTF.

This clone appeared a single time. The chain carries TRBV3-1 (or the pseudogene TRBV3-2) and TRBJ1-2; 12 positions match TRBD1. The CDR3 is made up of 16 amino acids. Germline trimming cut 4 bases from V and 6 bases from J; bases unmatched to any gene: 9. The germline V gene encodes CDR1 LGHDT and CDR2 YNNKEL (reference sequence). The CDR3 region has the DNA TGTGCCAGCAGCCCGGGACAGGGGGCCTGGTACAATGGCTACACCTTC. Translation: CASSPGQGAWYNGYTF.

The J gene is TRBJ2-1, the V gene TRBV7-2; D call uncertain. V lost 4 bases and J 9 bases, leaving 25 bases between the germline ends. The CDR3 is 17 amino acids. Per the germline V gene, CDR1 is SGHTA and CDR2 is FQGNSA. The CDR3 coding sequence is TGTGCCAGCAGCTCAGATACGGTTTCTTACCTGGATGGTGAGCAGTTCTTC. Its translation is CASSSDTVSYLDGEQFF.

This clone is a singleton in its sample. The V call is TRBV5-1, the J call TRBJ2-3; the match to TRBD2 covers 11 bases. Unmatched junction bases numbered 5, after V lost 9 bases and J lost 2 bases. This CDR3 region has 14 residues. Looked up from germline, CDR1 is SGHRS and CDR2 is YFSETQ. This CDR3 reads CATTSGAITDTQYF. In DNA form, the CDR3 reads TGCGCCACGACTAGCGGGGCAATCACAGATACGCAGTATTTT.

The V call is TRBV18, the J call TRBJ2-7; D not certain. Germline V gene sequence: CDR1 KGHSH, CDR2 LQKENI. The CDR3 loop spans 13 amino acids. The germline V and J ends were trimmed by 1 base and 10 bases, with 14 bases remaining between them. CDR3 region: CASSPLVTDPQYF. Here the CDR3 DNA reads TGTGCCAGCTCACCACTGGTCACGGATCCTCAGTACTTC.

This chain connects TRBV6-5 to TRBJ2-3; 11 nucleotides line up with TRBD2. Germline values: CDR1 MNHEY, CDR2 SVGAGI. This CDR3 has 14 residues. Unmatched junction bases numbered 3, after V lost 9 bases and J lost 1 base. As DNA, the CDR3 is TGTGCCAGTGTGACTAGCGGGGGCACAGATACGCAGTATTTT. Translated, it gives CASVTSGGTDTQYF.

This clone has only a few counts. V is TRBV14 and J is TRBJ1-2; D is undetermined. Germline CDR1 reads SGHDN; CDR2 reads FVKESK. There are 13 residues in the CDR3. Trimming took off 1 base at V and 4 bases at J, with 7 bases between the two ends. The CDR3 DNA is TGTGCCAGCAGCCAAGTTCAGTTCTATGGCTACACCTTC. Amino acids: CASSQVQFYGYTF.

The chain couples TRBV18 to TRBJ1-5; possibly TRBD1 for D (6 bases). The CDR3 is made up of 14 amino acids. The germline gives CDR1 KGHSH, CDR2 LQKENI. V was clipped by 3 bases and J by 4 bases, with 10 bases between them. CDR3 bases: TGTGCCAGCTCACCCGGAGGGGGAAATCAGCCCCAGCATTTT. Protein sequence: CASSPGGGNQPQHF.

This clone was counted a single time. The junction does not match germline at one end; this may be a read error. The V call is TRBV7-2, the J call TRBJ1-5; TRBD1 agrees at 7 bases. Germline lookup yields CDR1 SGHTA and CDR2 FQGNSA. The CDR3 is 15 residues long. Here the CDR3 DNA reads TGTGCCAGCAGTTTAGGAGGGGGCCGGAGTCAGCCCCAGCATTTT. Its translation: CASSLGGGRSQPQHF.

This clone was counted a few times. The CDR3 loop reads CAGWTGFEKLFF. DNA for the CDR3: TGTGCCGGCTGGACAGGGTTCGAAAAACTGTTTTTT. The V call is TRBV30, the J call TRBJ1-4, with 8 bases matching TRBD1. Trimming at V came to 8 bases and at J to 8 bases, leaving 7 bases not matched to a gene. Germline assignment: CDR1 GTSNPN and CDR2 SVGIG (reference sequence). CDR3 length: 12 amino acids.

V usage is TRBV19 and J usage is TRBJ1-2; D ambiguous. Germline V gene sequence: CDR1 LNHDA, CDR2 SQIVND (reference sequence). This CDR3 has 13 residues. V lost 3 bases to trimming and J lost 7 bases, with 12 bases between them. The CDR3 protein is CASSIGPVGGYTF. Here the CDR3 DNA reads TGTGCCAGTAGTATCGGCCCGGTGGGTGGCTACACCTTC.